This TCR beta chain comes out of a study of blood T cells in healthy people across ages. Study findings and constraints: Both higher diversity and more naive CD4+ cells marked long-lived donors when set against aged donors.

Looked up from germline, CDR1 is MDHEN and CDR2 is SYDVKM. V dropped 2 bases and J dropped 7 bases, with 18 bases sitting between them. CDR3 size: 16 residues. Then a second PCR, running about 6 to 12 cycles, was carried out with a sample-barcoded 5' primer and a J-beta primer mix. The authors tagged each cDNA molecule using a template-switch adaptor with 12 random nucleotides. One entry per CDR3 protein, called by TCRdb with MiXCR from the 5' RACE reads. The sample contains 950,000 to 1,200,000 distinct CDR3 sequences, more than 30% of which appear only once. As regards this clonotype: What it binds is not known.

The sequenced sample was blood. V gene TRBV28 combines with J gene TRBJ2-1; weak D call: TRBD2 (7 bases). The clonotype originates from a man aged 18 to 29 in good health. This chain's CDR3 is CASSLSGGGLWNEQFF. The CDR3 DNA follows: TGTGCCAGCAGTTTAAGTGGCGGGGGCCTGTGGAATGAGCAGTTCTTC.